This T cell receptor beta chain derives from a study of OX40 agonist ivuxolimab in advanced cancers. Across the whole study: Having had anti-PD-1, anti-PD-L1 or anti-CTLA-4 therapy before was allowed, and around 39% had some. Partial response was recorded in three patients: one hepatocellular carcinoma and two cutaneous melanoma cases.

The repertoire was sequenced with immunoSEQ multiplex PCR; TCRdb's copy has only in-frame clones and lacks some. The sample holds tens of thousands of clones, about 81% seen once. Germline V lookup: CDR1 SGHDN, CDR2 FVKESK. This CDR3 has 22 residues. Deletions cut 1 base from V and 2 bases from J, with 27 bases between. This TCR was recovered from an adult with an advanced solid tumor such as melanoma, head and neck, liver or kidney cancer. The chain couples TRBV14 to TRBJ2-6; D ambiguous. The material sequenced was CD4+ or CD8+ T cells sorted from blood, taken in a trial of the OX40 agonist ivuxolimab. This CDR3 reads CASSQVLSAAGFRVTGANVLTF. In DNA, the CDR3 is TGTGCCAGCAGCCAAGTTTTGTCCGCCGCCGGATTTCGGGTCACTGGGGCCAACGTCCTGACTTTC.